This entry concerns a single T cell receptor beta chain. Its antigen is not identified. The sample originates from a study of beta chain features in type 1 diabetes. Overall study findings and caveats: When Type 1 diabetes patients were examined, their TCRB CDR3s proved moderately but significantly shorter in all four CD4+ subsets. Healthy donors had naive, central memory and Treg TCRB repertoires that appeared less similar than those seen among patients. Cells that show high TCR expression could be over-represented by cDNA sequencing.

The study reverse transcribed the entire isolated RNA, so it sequenced expressed TCRB transcripts. Here immunoSEQ multiplex PCR was the method, and the copy in TCRdb shows in-frame clones only, minus some. The sample lists around 600,000 clones, 9.5% to 15% occurring once. This TCR was sampled from a man aged 25-45 years with type 1 diabetes. Sequencing used naive CD4+ T cells from blood.

The CDR3 spells CAWSRDRGYKSSGNTIYF. The CDR3 DNA reads TGTGCCTGGTCTCGGGACAGGGGCTACAAAAGCTCTGGAAACACCATATATTTT. This rearrangement joins TRBV30 to TRBJ1-3, with 10 bases matching TRBD1. Germline V gene lookup returns CDR1 GTSNPN and CDR2 SVGIG (reference sequence). There are 18 residues in the CDR3. V lost 5 bases, J lost 0 bases, and 13 bases stayed unmatched.